What follows describes a single T cell receptor beta chain. Its antigen is unknown. The sample originates from a study of CXCR3-negative and CXCR3-positive naive CD8 T cells. Germline lookup yields CDR1 SEHNR and CDR2 FQNEAQ (reference sequence). The CDR3 sequence is 14 residues long. General study points: Naive cells that were CXCR3-positive had more hydrophobic TRB CDR3s (compared with CXCR3-negative naive cells).

Libraries were UMI-labeled 5' RACE TRB cDNA. From its re-call of the 5' RACE reads, TCRdb lists each CDR3 protein once, without DNA. The ten most abundant clones cover roughly 0.48% of a sample with approximately 90,000 distinct CDR3 sequences. Those CD8+ T cells considered naive were CD45RO-CCR7+CD27+CD95-. The source is a human donor in good health. Some clones in this sample may be carry-over from other donors' samples. The rearrangement links TRBV7-9 to TRBJ1-5; TCRdb lists TRBD1, though no DNA is available to test this call. The sequenced sample was naive CXCR3+ CD8+ T cells from blood. Subset reported: CD45RO-CCR7+CD27+CD95- naive CD8+ T cells expressing CXCR3 (TNR3+). CDR3 loop: CASSYTGYNQPQHF.